This T cell receptor (beta chain) was profiled in a study of blood T cell repertoires in COVID-19. Study at large: Acute-phase and convalescent COVID-19 samples originated in the United States, Italy and Spain. Sources were T cells, B-cell-depleted T cells, or PBMCs; the material itself was cDNA or gDNA.

The CDR3 sequence is 13 residues long. V gave up 3 bases and J gave up 5 bases, with 10 bases separating them. CDR1 MDHEN and CDR2 SYDVKM come from the germline V gene. In the source study's methods: Estimates of nucleated cell counts were drawn from the amplification of reference gene primers. Sequencing used immunoSEQ multiplex PCR; TCRdb keeps in-frame clones, though not all of them. V and J calls plus clone size are reproduced from that table; the DNA served to infer D and trimming. The sample yields 200,000 to 250,000 clones, roughly nine tenths seen once. The rearrangement uses TRBV28 and TRBJ1-1, with D possibly being TRBD1 (5 bases). The sample consisted of peripheral blood. The sequence was obtained from a man aged 60 to 69 who had recovered from COVID-19. CDR3 loop: CASSLGRVTEAFF. CDR3 bases: TGTGCCAGCAGTTTGGGCAGGGTGACTGAAGCTTTCTTT.